These T cell receptor beta chains were read from a single sample in a study of shared clonotypes between healthy human individuals. Only in-frame clones appear in the TCRdb table, and some are missing; sequencing was by immunoSEQ multiplex PCR. This sample yields 950,000 to 1,300,000 clones, of which roughly 70% are seen a single time; about 1.5% belongs to the top ten. The specimen was memory CD4+ T cells sorted from blood. Source of these receptors: a man between 18 and 29 years old in good health. CDR3s include the opening cysteine and the closing phenylalanine or tryptophan. The order of the fields is D gene, J gene, V gene, clone size, CDR3 protein, CDR3 DNA. D genes are given only for firm matches. Some rows have no size entry. The others give once, few or many, or a class for an expanded clone.

>NA|TRBJ2-7|TRBV7-8|NA
CASSFGAVVYEQYF
TGTGCCAGCAGCTTCGGAGCAGTAGTCTACGAGCAGTACTTC
>NA|TRBJ2-1|TRBV11-3|NA
CASSLFAANEQFF
TGTGCCAGCAGCTTATTTGCGGCTAATGAGCAGTTCTTC
>TRBD1|TRBJ2-7|TRBV7-3|NA
CASSLSGTGKGGEQYF
TGTGCCAGCAGCTTAAGCGGGACAGGGAAGGGAGGCGAGCAGTACTTC
>TRBD1|TRBJ2-6|TRBV2|NA
CASSPKPLGTGTSRGANVLTF
TGTGCCAGCAGTCCTAAACCCCTAGGGACAGGCACCTCGAGGGGGGCCAACGTCCTGACTTTC
>NA|TRBJ2-7|TRBV28|NA
CASTLGVTAYEQYF
TGTGCCAGCACTCTGGGTGTAACGGCCTACGAGCAGTACTTC
>TRBD2|TRBJ2-3|TRBV9|NA
CASSAGTSGGPTDTQYF
TGTGCCAGCAGCGCAGGGACTAGCGGGGGCCCCACAGATACGCAGTATTTT
>NA|TRBJ1-1|TRBV7-9|few
CASSLTQVGEAFF
TGTGCCAGCAGCTTGACCCAGGTTGGGGAAGCTTTCTTT
>TRBD1|TRBJ1-1|TRBV6-5|NA
CASSYYAQGDTEAFF
TGTGCCAGCAGTTACTATGCACAGGGGGACACTGAAGCTTTCTTT
>NA|TRBJ1-1|TRBV11-2|few
CASSLERLIEAFF
TGTGCCAGCAGCTTAGAGCGTTTAATCGAAGCTTTCTTT
>TRBD1|TRBJ2-7|TRBV5-4|NA
CASSLVGTGTGEQYF
TGTGCCAGCAGCTTGGTCGGGACAGGGACCGGGGAGCAGTACTTC
>NA|TRBJ2-2|TRBV7-9|NA
CASSLSGSYTGELFF
TGTGCCAGCAGCCTTTCTGGGTCCTACACCGGGGAGCTGTTTTTT
>NA|TRBJ2-2|TRBV18|NA
CASSPMDIKAGELFF
TGTGCCAGCTCACCAATGGACATCAAAGCCGGGGAGCTGTTTTTT
>NA|TRBJ1-4|TRBV6-6|few
CASSYYMNEKLFF
TGTGCCAGCAGTTACTACATGAATGAAAAACTGTTTTTT
>TRBD2|TRBJ2-3|TRBV19|NA
CASSTYGLAGRDTQYF
TGTGCCAGTAGTACCTACGGACTAGCGGGAAGAGATACGCAGTATTTT
>NA|TRBJ2-7|TRBV11-2|NA
CASSVSGRSYEQYF
TGTGCCAGCAGCGTATCGGGTAGATCCTACGAGCAGTACTTC
>TRBD2|TRBJ2-1|TRBV11-3|NA
CASSSGTSINEQFF
TGTGCCAGCAGCTCCGGGACTAGCATCAATGAGCAGTTCTTC
>TRBD2|TRBJ2-2|TRBV27|NA
CASSFRTSGVSYTGELFF
TGTGCCAGCAGTTTCCGGACTAGCGGGGTATCGTACACCGGGGAGCTGTTTTTT
>NA|TRBJ1-1|TRBV5-1|many
CASSYGRIMNTEAFF
TGCGCCAGCAGCTATGGACGGATAATGAACACTGAAGCTTTCTTT
>NA|TRBJ1-2|TRBV9|NA
CASSVGPGAEGYTF
TGTGCCAGCAGCGTAGGTCCGGGCGCAGAAGGCTACACCTTC
>NA|TRBJ2-3|TRBV7-7|NA
CASSQRGGSTDTQYF
TGTGCTAGCAGCCAGAGGGGCGGGAGCACAGATACGCAGTATTTT
>NA|TRBJ2-7|TRBV7-9|NA
CASAPPGSSYEQYF
TGTGCCAGCGCCCCCCCGGGCAGCTCCTACGAGCAGTACTTC
>TRBD1|TRBJ1-4|TRBV5-1|once
CASKTGTANEKLFF
TGCGCCAGCAAGACCGGGACAGCTAATGAAAAACTGTTTTTT
>NA|TRBJ1-1|TRBV7-2|NA
CASTTPGGVTEAFF
TGTGCCAGCACCACCCCCGGGGGGGTCACTGAAGCTTTCTTT
>NA|TRBJ1-2|TRBV18|once
CASSPGSYGYTF
TGTGCCAGCTCCCCAGGGTCCTATGGCTACACCTTC
>NA|TRBJ1-4|TRBV30|NA
CAWSVGLRSWEKLFF
TGTGCCTGGAGTGTCGGGCTCCGGTCCTGGGAAAAACTGTTTTTT